The present T cell receptor beta chain was sequenced within a study of blood T cell repertoires in COVID-19. About this clone: Within the sample, other DNA sequences also encode this same CDR3.

Clinical history as reported by participants underpinned cohort assignment. Original handling: Using reference gene primer amplification, nucleated cell counts were estimated. Here immunoSEQ multiplex PCR was the method, and the copy in TCRdb shows in-frame clones only, minus some. The V and J calls and the clone size are those of that table, but D and trimming were determined from the DNA. The sample holds 150,000 to 200,000 clones, 70% to 85% seen once. The sequenced sample consisted of PBMCs or T cells enriched from blood (not recorded which). The TCR was taken from a woman aged 45-65 years who had recovered from COVID-19.

This chain's CDR3 is CASSTTGSYEQYF. The CDR3 bases are TGTGCCAGTAGTACGACAGGTTCCTACGAGCAGTACTTC. V gene TRBV19 combines with J gene TRBJ2-7; D is perhaps TRBD1 (6 bases). Germline assignment: CDR1 LNHDA and CDR2 SQIVND (reference sequence). The CDR3 length is 13 residues. The V end was cut by 4 bases, the J end by 1 base, with 8 bases between.